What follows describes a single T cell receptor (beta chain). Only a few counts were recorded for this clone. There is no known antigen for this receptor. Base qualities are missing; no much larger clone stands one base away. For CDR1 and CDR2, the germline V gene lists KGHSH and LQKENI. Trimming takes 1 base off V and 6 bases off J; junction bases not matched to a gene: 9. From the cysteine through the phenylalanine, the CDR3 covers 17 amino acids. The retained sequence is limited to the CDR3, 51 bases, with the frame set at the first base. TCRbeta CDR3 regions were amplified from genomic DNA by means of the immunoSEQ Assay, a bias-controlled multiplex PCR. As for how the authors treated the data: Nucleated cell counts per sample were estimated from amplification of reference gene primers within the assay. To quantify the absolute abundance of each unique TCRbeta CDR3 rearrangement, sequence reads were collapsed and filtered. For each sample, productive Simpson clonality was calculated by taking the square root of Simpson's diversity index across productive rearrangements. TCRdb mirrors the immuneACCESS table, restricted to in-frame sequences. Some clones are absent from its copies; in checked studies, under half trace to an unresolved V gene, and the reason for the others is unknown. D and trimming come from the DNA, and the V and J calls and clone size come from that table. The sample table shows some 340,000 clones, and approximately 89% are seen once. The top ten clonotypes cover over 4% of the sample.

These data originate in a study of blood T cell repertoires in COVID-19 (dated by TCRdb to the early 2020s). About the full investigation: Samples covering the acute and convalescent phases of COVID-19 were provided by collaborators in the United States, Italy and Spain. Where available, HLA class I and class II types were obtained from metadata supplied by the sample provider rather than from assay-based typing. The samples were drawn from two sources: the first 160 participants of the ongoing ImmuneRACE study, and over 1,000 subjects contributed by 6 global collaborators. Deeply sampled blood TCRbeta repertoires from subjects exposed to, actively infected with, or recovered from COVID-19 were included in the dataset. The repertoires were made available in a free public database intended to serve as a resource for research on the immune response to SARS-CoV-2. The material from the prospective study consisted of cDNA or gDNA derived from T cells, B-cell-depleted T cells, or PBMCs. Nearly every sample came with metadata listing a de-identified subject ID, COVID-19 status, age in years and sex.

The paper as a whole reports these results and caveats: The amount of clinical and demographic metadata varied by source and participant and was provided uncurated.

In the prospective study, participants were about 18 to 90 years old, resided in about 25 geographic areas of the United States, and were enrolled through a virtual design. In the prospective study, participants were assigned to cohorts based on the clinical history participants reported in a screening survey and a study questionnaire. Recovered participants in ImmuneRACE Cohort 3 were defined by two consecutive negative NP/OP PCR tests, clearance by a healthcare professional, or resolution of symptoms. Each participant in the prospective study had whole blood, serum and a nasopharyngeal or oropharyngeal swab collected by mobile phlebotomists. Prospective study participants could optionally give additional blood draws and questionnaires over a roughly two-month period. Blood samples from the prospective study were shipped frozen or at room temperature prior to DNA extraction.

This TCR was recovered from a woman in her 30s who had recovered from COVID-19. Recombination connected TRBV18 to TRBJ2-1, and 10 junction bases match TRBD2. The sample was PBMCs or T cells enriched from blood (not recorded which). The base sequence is TGTGCCAGCTCACCACTCATGACTAGCGGGCCTACCAATGAGCAGTTCTTC. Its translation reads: CASSPLMTSGPTNEQFF.